This TCR beta chain came from a study of blood T cell repertoires in COVID-19. Study-level information: T cells, B-cell-depleted T cells, or PBMCs provided the cDNA or gDNA that served as material.

Points on this clone: Sequence at one end of the junction differs from germline and may be a read error.

Germline V CDR1 and CDR2: SSHAT, FNYEAQ (reference sequence). The CDR3 totals 17 residues. In the authors' workflow: Counts of nucleated cells, estimated from reference gene primer amplification, were obtained. The protocol was immunoSEQ multiplex PCR, while the TCRdb copy is restricted to in-frame clones and leaves out a portion. V and J calls and clone size are those listed in that table; D and trimming were worked out from the DNA. The sample includes hundreds of thousands of clones, around nine tenths seen only once; the top ten take approximately 13%. Sequenced input: peripheral blood. This receptor was obtained from a woman between 55 and 75 years old with acute or convalescent COVID-19. V gene TRBV7-7 combines with J gene TRBJ2-1, with 9 bases identical to TRBD1. This CDR3 reads CASSPPPGQGRYNEQFF. In DNA form, the CDR3 reads TGTGCTAGCAGCCCCCCGCCGGGACAGGGAAGATACAATGAGCAGTTCTTC.